This paragraph covers one T cell receptor (beta chain) sequence. Its antigen is undetermined. This entry belongs to a study of cytomegalovirus exposure and HLA in healthy donors. J gave up 5 bases and V 5 bases, and 13 bases lay outside the gene matches. The CDR3 spans 16 residues. Germline CDR1 and CDR2: WNHNN and SYGVQD (reference sequence). Study outcomes and limitations: Through in vitro validation, three CMV-associated chains were shown to be specific for CMV antigens.

The table came from immunoSEQ multiplex PCR; TCRdb's copy has only in-frame clones and leaves some out. Of fewer than 350,000 clones listed, 88% are singletons. The sequence derives from a woman under 30 in good health and CMV-seronegative. This chain uses TRBV10-1 with TRBJ2-7, with 9 bases aligning to TRBD1. The sequenced sample was PBMCs. CDR3 sequence reads: CASSSSQQGALNEQYF. CDR3 bases: TGCGCCAGCAGTTCTTCTCAACAGGGGGCGCTTAACGAGCAGTACTTC.